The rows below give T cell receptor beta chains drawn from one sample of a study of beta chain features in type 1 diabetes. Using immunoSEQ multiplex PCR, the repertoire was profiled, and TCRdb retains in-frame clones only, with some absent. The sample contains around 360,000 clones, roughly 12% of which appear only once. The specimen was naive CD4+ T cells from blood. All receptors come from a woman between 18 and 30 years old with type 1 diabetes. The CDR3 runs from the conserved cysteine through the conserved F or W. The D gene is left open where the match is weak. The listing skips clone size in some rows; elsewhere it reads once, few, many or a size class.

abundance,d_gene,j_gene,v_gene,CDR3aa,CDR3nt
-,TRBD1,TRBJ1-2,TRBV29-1,CSVEGDRGLLGYTF,TGCAGCGTTGAAGGGGACAGGGGGCTTCTTGGCTACACCTTC
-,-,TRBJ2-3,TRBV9,CASSPTGASLDTQYF,TGTGCCAGCAGCCCGACAGGAGCTAGTTTGGATACGCAGTATTTT
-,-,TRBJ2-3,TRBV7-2,CASSGQFYTQYF,TGTGCCAGCAGCGGACAGTTTTATACGCAGTATTTT
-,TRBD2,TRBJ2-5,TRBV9,CASSVGSLAGGPGRETQYF,TGTGCCAGCAGCGTAGGATCGCTAGCGGGGGGGCCGGGGCGAGAGACCCAGTACTTC
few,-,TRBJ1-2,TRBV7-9,CASSLEGRNGYTF,TGTGCCAGCAGCTTAGAAGGGAGGAATGGCTACACCTTC
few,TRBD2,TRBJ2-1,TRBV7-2,CASSLAQAGALYNEQFF,TGTGCCAGCAGCTTAGCGCAAGCGGGGGCCCTGTACAATGAGCAGTTCTTC
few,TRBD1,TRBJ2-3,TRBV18,CASSPTGADTQYF,TGTGCCAGCTCACCCACAGGGGCAGATACGCAGTATTTT
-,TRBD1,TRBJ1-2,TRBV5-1,CASSLGQGLPNYGYTF,TGCGCCAGCAGCCTCGGACAGGGATTACCTAACTATGGCTACACCTTC
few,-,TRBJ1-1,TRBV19,CASRPAFPGTEAFF,TGTGCCAGTAGACCCGCTTTTCCGGGCACTGAAGCTTTCTTT
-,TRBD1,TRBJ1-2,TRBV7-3,CASSPGQDYGYTF,TGTGCCAGCAGCCCGGGACAGGACTATGGCTACACCTTC
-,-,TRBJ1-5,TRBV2,CASSAVSNQPQHF,TGTGCCAGCAGTGCTGTTAGCAATCAGCCCCAGCATTTT
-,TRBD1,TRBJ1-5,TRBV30,CAWTTTGSQPQHF,TGTGCCTGGACAACGACAGGGTCTCAGCCCCAGCATTTT
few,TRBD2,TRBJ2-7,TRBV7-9,CASSSFGGVHEQYF,TGTGCCAGCAGCTCGTTTGGGGGGGTACACGAGCAGTACTTC
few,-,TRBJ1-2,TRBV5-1,CASSGSQGNHGYTF,TGCGCCAGCAGCGGATCACAGGGTAACCATGGCTACACCTTC